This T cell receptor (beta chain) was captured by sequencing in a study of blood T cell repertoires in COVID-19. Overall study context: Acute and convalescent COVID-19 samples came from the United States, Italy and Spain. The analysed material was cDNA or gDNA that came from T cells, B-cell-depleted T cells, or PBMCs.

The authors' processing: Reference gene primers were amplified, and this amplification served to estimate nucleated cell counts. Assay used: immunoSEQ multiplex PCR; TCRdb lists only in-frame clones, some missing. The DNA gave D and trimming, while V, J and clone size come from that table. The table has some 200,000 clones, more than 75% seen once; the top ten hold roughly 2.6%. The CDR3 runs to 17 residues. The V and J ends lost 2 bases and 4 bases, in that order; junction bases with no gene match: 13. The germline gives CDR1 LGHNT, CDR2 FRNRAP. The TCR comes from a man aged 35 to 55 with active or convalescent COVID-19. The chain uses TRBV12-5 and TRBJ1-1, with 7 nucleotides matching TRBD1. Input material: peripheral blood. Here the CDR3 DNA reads TGTGCTAGTGGTTTGCTGGGACAGTTTCAGGTGGGCACTGAAGCTTTCTTT. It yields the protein CASGLLGQFQVGTEAFF.